This T cell receptor beta chain is drawn from a study of CD8 T cells in ankylosing spondylitis. Findings and caveats of the study: Blood from ankylosing spondylitis patients appeared to carry a characteristic roughly eight-variant TCR beta motif. Clones that were linked to disease were CD8+ and were relatively rare in peripheral blood.

V lost 0 bases and J 2 bases, leaving 10 bases between the germline ends. This CDR3 contains 14 residues. Germline V CDR1 and CDR2: DFQATT, SNEGSKA (reference sequence). TCRdb used MiXCR to reprocess the 5' RACE reads, holding one entry per CDR3 protein. The sample yields more than 650,000 distinct CDR3 sequences, 10% to 15% seen once. This clonotype was counted between two and nine times. Antigen: not known. Sequencing was carried out using blood, either unsorted or a sorted T cell fraction (not recorded which). The receptor's source is a male donor with ankylosing spondylitis. J is TRBJ1-1 and V is TRBV20-1; D gene unclear. The DNA for the CDR3 is TGCAGTGCTAGAGAAGGTGGAGTTAACACTGAAGCTTTCTTT. Translating gives CSAREGGVNTEAFF.